These 11 T cell receptor beta chains came from one sample sequenced in a study of OX40 agonist ivuxolimab in advanced cancers. Method: immunoSEQ multiplex PCR; TCRdb's copy keeps in-frame clones and lacks some. Of 34,000 or so clones in the sample, 75% to 85% are singletons; the top ten hold roughly 21%. The source was CD4+ or CD8+ T cells sorted from blood, collected in a trial of the OX40 agonist ivuxolimab. The source of these receptors is an adult with an advanced solid tumor such as melanoma, head and neck, liver or kidney cancer.

The gene calls are TRBV19 and TRBJ2-7; D remains ambiguous. V was trimmed by 4 bases and J by 1 base, leaving 11 bases between them. The germline V gene encodes CDR1 LNHDA and CDR2 SQIVND (reference sequence). The CDR3 runs 14 residues. The CDR3 nucleotides read TGTGCCAGTAGTAGTACCACCTGGTCCTACGAGCAGTACTTC. Translating gives CASSSTTWSYEQYF.

The rearrangement uses TRBV14 and TRBJ1-1; 9 bases are shared with TRBD1. The CDR3 length is 15 residues. Trimming removed 3 bases from V and 0 bases from J; junction bases left unmatched: 2. Germline V gene data show CDR1 as SGHDN and CDR2 as FVKESK. The CDR3 sequence is CASSHWTGVNTEAFF. CDR3 bases: TGTGCCAGCAGCCATTGGACAGGGGTGAACACTGAAGCTTTCTTT.

The chain recombines TRBV6-5 with TRBJ1-1, with TRBD1 matching 7 bases. Germline assignment: CDR1 MNHEY and CDR2 SVGAGI. Trimming removed 7 bases from V and 1 base from J; junction bases left unmatched: 6. The CDR3 loop spans 14 amino acids. The CDR3 DNA follows: TGTGCCAGCATTGGCGGGACAGCGAACACTGAAGCTTTCTTT. It yields the protein CASIGGTANTEAFF.

The genes are TRBV7-2 and TRBJ1-1; TRBD1 is a possible D gene (5 bases). Per germline, CDR1 SGHTA and CDR2 FQGNSA. The CDR3 runs to 14 residues. V lost 3 bases and J 0 bases, leaving 8 bases between the germline ends. CDR3 bases: TGTGCCAGCAGCTTTGGGGACGTGAACACTGAAGCTTTCTTT. Its protein is CASSFGDVNTEAFF.

The chain joins TRBV2 to TRBJ2-2, with 15 bases matching TRBD2. Germline trimming cut 7 bases from V and 10 bases from J; bases unmatched to any gene: 10. Germline V gene lookup returns CDR1 SNHLY and CDR2 FYNNEI. The CDR3 loop spans 16 amino acids. The CDR3: CASILGTSGRIEELFF. DNA for the CDR3: TGTGCCAGCATCCTAGGGACTAGCGGGAGGATTGAGGAGCTGTTTTTT.

The chain recombines TRBV6-5 with TRBJ2-7; D is ambiguous. The CDR3 totals 15 residues. Germline loops: CDR1 MNHEY, CDR2 SVGAGI. The V and J ends lost 6 bases and 7 bases respectively, with 22 bases between them. In DNA, the CDR3 is TGTGCCAGCAGCCCAGTAGGGTCAGGTCCTAGGGAGCAGTACTTC. Translating gives CASSPVGSGPREQYF.

V and J are TRBV6-1 and TRBJ2-7; D not resolved. Germline CDR1 MNHNS, CDR2 SASEGT. This CDR3 is built from 16 residues. V lost 1 base and J 0 bases, leaving 13 bases between the germline ends. The CDR3 loop is CASSEVGLLSSYEQYF. The CDR3 nucleotides read TGTGCCAGCAGTGAAGTGGGGTTACTTAGCTCCTACGAGCAGTACTTC.

This chain connects TRBV2 to TRBJ1-5; 7 nucleotides line up with TRBD1. V lost 7 bases, J lost 0 bases, and 6 bases stayed unmatched. The CDR3 is 15 amino acids. In germline, CDR1 is SNHLY, CDR2 FYNNEI. In DNA, the CDR3 is TGTGCCAGCACCAGACAGGGAGATAGCAATCAGCCCCAGCATTTT. Translation: CASTRQGDSNQPQHF. The whole variable domain, remainder taken from reference TRBV2 and TRBJ1-5, is EPEVTQTPSHQVTQMGQEVILRCVPISNHLYFYWYRQILGQKVEFLVSFYNNEISEKSEIFDDQFSVERPDGSNFTLKIRSTKLEDSAMYFCASTRQGDSNQPQHFGDGTRLSIL.

V is TRBV4-2 and J is TRBJ2-1; possibly TRBD1 or TRBD2 for D (6 bases each). The CDR3 loop spans 16 amino acids. Germline assignment: CDR1 LGHNA and CDR2 YNFKEQ. V lost 0 bases and J lost 1, with 10 bases in between. CDR3 sequence: CASSQEKGGSYNEQFF. The CDR3 DNA reads TGTGCCAGCAGCCAAGAGAAGGGGGGTTCCTACAATGAGCAGTTCTTC.

CDR3 sequence reads: CASSGGRSYEQYF. The CDR3 nucleotides read TGTGCCAGCAGTGGGGGACGGAGCTACGAGCAGTACTTC. The V and J genes are TRBV28 and TRBJ2-5; D is perhaps TRBD1 or TRBD2 (5 bases each). With the DNA end fitting TRBJ2-7 better, the J assignment may be wrong. The CDR3 is 13 residues long. Germline CDR1 reads MDHEN; CDR2 reads SYDVKM.

The V gene is TRBV6-1, the J gene TRBJ1-6; D possibly corresponds to TRBD1 (6 bases). V was clipped by 7 bases and J by 10 bases, with 17 bases between them. Germline V gives CDR1 MNHNS, CDR2 SASEGT. The CDR3 spans 14 residues. The CDR3 bases are TGTGCCAGCATTAGGAACAGGGATCTCTCACCCCTCCACTTT. Its translation: CASIRNRDLSPLHF.